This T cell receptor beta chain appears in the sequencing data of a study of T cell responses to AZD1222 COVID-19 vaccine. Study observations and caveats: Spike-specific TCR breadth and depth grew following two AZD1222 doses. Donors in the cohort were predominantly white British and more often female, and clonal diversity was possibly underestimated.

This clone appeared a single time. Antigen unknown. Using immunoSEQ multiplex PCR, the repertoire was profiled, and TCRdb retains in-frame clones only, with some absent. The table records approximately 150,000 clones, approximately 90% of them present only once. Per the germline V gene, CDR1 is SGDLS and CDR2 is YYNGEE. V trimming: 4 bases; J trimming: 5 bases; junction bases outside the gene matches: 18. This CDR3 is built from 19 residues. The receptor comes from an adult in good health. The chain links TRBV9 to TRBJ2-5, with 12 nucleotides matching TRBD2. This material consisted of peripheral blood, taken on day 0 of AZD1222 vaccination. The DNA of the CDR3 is TGTGCCAGCAGCCTAACGACTAGCGGGAGATTATCCTTTCCTGAGACCCAGTACTTC. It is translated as CASSLTTSGRLSFPETQYF. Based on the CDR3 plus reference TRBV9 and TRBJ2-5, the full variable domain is DSGVTQTPKHLITATGQRVTLRCSPRSGDLSVYWYQQSLDQGLQFLIQYYNGEERAKGNILERFSAQQFPDLHSELNLSSLELGDSALYFCASSLTTSGRLSFPETQYFGPGTRLLVL.